This TCR beta chain was recovered during a study of cytomegalovirus exposure and HLA in healthy donors. Comment on this clone: Its target is unknown.

This CDR3 has 15 amino acids. Germline V gives CDR1 SNHLY, CDR2 FYNNEI. V was pared by 2 bases and J by 4 bases, with 5 bases of the junction left unmatched. PCR used 60 Vbeta primers and 13 Jbeta primers. Sequencing used immunoSEQ multiplex PCR; TCRdb keeps in-frame clones, though not all of them. Of more than 120,000 clones detected, around 85% appear once; the ten largest clones hold roughly 2.9%. Study conclusions and caveats: Judged likely to be a sequencing artifact was a cluster of highly shared sequence variants.

The receptor was isolated from a woman aged 30 to 39 in good health and CMV-seronegative. This chain links TRBV2 with TRBJ1-5, with 7 nucleotides matching TRBD1. The material sequenced was PBMCs. Here the CDR3 reads CASSEMTGPNQPQHF. CDR3 in DNA: TGTGCCAGCAGTGAAATGACAGGGCCGAATCAGCCCCAGCATTTT.